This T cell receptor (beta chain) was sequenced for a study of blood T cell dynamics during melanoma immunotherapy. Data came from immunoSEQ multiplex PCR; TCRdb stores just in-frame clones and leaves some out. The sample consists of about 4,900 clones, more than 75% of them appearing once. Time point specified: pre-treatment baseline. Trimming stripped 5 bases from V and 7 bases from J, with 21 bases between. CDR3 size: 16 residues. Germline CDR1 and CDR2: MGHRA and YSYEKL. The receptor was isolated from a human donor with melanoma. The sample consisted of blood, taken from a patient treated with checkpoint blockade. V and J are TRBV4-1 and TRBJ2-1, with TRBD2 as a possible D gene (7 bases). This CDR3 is CASSGRGGSFGNEQFF. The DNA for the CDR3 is TGCGCCAGCAGCGGCAGGGGCGGGAGCTTTGGGAATGAGCAGTTCTTC.